Shown below are 30 T cell receptor beta chains from a single sample sequenced in a study of blood T cell repertoires in COVID-19. TCRdb's copy holds only in-frame clones and misses some; the assay was immunoSEQ multiplex PCR. The table lists about 240,000 clones, roughly 87% of them singletons, with approximately 7.6% in the top ten. Sample: peripheral blood. The receptors originated from a man aged 60-69 years who had recovered from COVID-19.

The rearrangement joins TRBV30 to TRBJ1-1; TRBD1 is a possible D gene (6 bases). The CDR3 is 14 amino acids. The germline V gene has CDR1 GTSNPN and CDR2 SVGIG (reference sequence). The V gene lost 2 bases and the J gene lost 9 bases, with 19 bases spanning the gap. The CDR3 is CAWSPGTSSMKAFF. Written as DNA, the CDR3 is TGTGCCTGGAGTCCCGGGACATCCTCGATGAAAGCTTTCTTT.

CDR3 nucleotide sequence: TGTGCCAGCTCCCGGACGCCTAGACAGGAGACGAACACCGGGGAGCTGTTTTTT. Its translation is CASSRTPRQETNTGELFF. This chain joins TRBV18 and TRBJ2-2; possible D gene TRBD1, 6 bases. V lost 6 bases, J lost 0 bases, and 20 bases lay in between. CDR1 and CDR2 (germline): KGHSH, LQKENI. This CDR3 is built from 18 residues.

The V call is TRBV6-5, the J call TRBJ1-4, with D possibly being TRBD1 (6 bases). The CDR3 extends over 16 amino acids. Between the trimmed V and J ends, which lost 4 bases and 5 bases, there was a span of 17 bases. The V gene's germline CDR1 is MNHEY and CDR2 SVGAGI. The DNA for the CDR3 is TGTGCCAGCAGTTCCTCTCGACAGGATATCAATGAAAAACTGTTTTTT. Translation: CASSSSRQDINEKLFF.

The rearrangement links TRBV19 to TRBJ1-4, with D perhaps matching TRBD1 (6 bases). The V end lost 4 bases, the J end lost 5 bases, and 11 bases lay between the germline ends. The germline gives CDR1 LNHDA, CDR2 SQIVND (reference sequence). The CDR3 totals 14 residues. CDR3 sequence (DNA): TGTGCCAGTAGTACAGGGGCCTTAAATGAAAAACTGTTTTTT. Protein sequence: CASSTGALNEKLFF.

This chain joins TRBV2 and TRBJ1-2; D may be TRBD1 (5 bases). There are 15 residues in the CDR3. Germline CDR1 is SNHLY and CDR2 is FYNNEI. V shed 1 base and J shed 6 bases, with 15 bases lying between them. Here the CDR3 reads CASSEGQTSEHGYTF. CDR3 nucleotide sequence: TGTGCCAGCAGTGAAGGACAGACGTCGGAGCATGGCTACACCTTC.

The chain carries TRBV5-6 and TRBJ2-1; TRBD2 might be the D (5 bases). Trimming stripped 4 bases from V and 1 base from J, with 18 bases between. Per the germline V gene, CDR1 is SGHDT and CDR2 is YYEEEE. This CDR3 is 17 amino acids long. CDR3 residues: CASSALGRGGSYNEQFF. The CDR3 nucleotides read TGTGCCAGCAGCGCGCTGGGCCGGGGTGGGTCCTACAATGAGCAGTTCTTC.

V is TRBV18 and J is TRBJ2-7, with D maybe TRBD2 (6 bases). The germline gives CDR1 KGHSH, CDR2 LQKENI. This CDR3 has 13 residues. Trimming shortened V by 2 bases and J by 6 bases, and 11 bases separated the two germline ends. The CDR3, as DNA: TGTGCCAGCTCACCAAGCCGGGACTCCGAGCAGTACGTC. It yields the protein CASSPSRDSEQYV.

This chain uses TRBV30 with TRBJ1-6; 10 bases align to TRBD1. Trimming at V came to 5 bases and at J to 15 bases, leaving 10 bases not matched to a gene. This CDR3 contains 13 residues. Germline V lookup: CDR1 GTSNPN, CDR2 SVGIG (reference sequence). The CDR3 is CAWAGTGVVRLHF. DNA of the CDR3: TGTGCCTGGGCCGGGACAGGGGTCGTGCGCCTCCACTTT.

Notes on this clone: Other DNA sequences in this sample translate to the same CDR3. The V call is TRBV11-2, the J call TRBJ1-2, with TRBD1 identical over 7 bases. CDR3 length: 14 amino acids. Trimming at V came to 6 bases and at J to 3 bases, leaving 7 bases not matched to a gene. CDR1 SGHAT and CDR2 FQNNGV come from the germline V gene. Here the CDR3 reads CASSPVTGYYGYTF. The CDR3, as DNA: TGTGCCAGCAGTCCTGTGACAGGGTACTATGGCTACACCTTC.

The chain combines TRBV19 with TRBJ2-1; D is perhaps TRBD1 (7 bases). There are 16 residues in the CDR3. V shed 5 bases and J shed 4 bases, with 18 bases lying between them. Germline lookup yields CDR1 LNHDA and CDR2 SQIVND (reference sequence). DNA of the CDR3: TGTGCCAGTAGTTCTAGCCCAGGGGGGAAGTACAATGAGCAGTTCTTC. This gives the protein CASSSSPGGKYNEQFF. Filled out from reference TRBV19 and TRBJ2-1, the complete variable domain reads DGGITQSPKYLFRKEGQNVTLSCEQNLNHDAMYWYRQDPGQGLRLIYYSQIVNDFQKGDIAEGYSVSREKKESFPLTVTSAQKNPTAFYLCASSSSPGGKYNEQFFGPGTRLTVL.

The CDR3 coding sequence is TGTGCCAGCAGCAAGACTAACCCTAGCACAGATACGCAGTATTTT. This gives the protein CASSKTNPSTDTQYF. This chain connects TRBV6-5 to TRBJ2-3, with D possibly matching TRBD2 (5 bases). V was cut by 6 bases and J by 0 bases, with 13 bases left in between. The CDR3 contains 15 residues. CDR1 is MNHEY, CDR2 SVGAGI, per germline.

The chain recombines TRBV20-1 with TRBJ2-5; the D gene is possibly TRBD1 (6 bases). V lost 7 bases to trimming and J lost 3 bases, with 9 bases between them. This CDR3 comprises 11 residues. Germline V gives CDR1 DFQATT, CDR2 SNEGSKA (reference sequence). The CDR3 reads CSGTDEETQYF. In DNA, the CDR3 is TGCAGTGGGACAGACGAAGAGACCCAGTACTTC.

This clone has just one count. CDR3 bases: TGTGCCAGCAGCCGAGGTGGGGAGGGGGCCAAAAACATTCAGTACTTC. Amino acid sequence: CASSRGGEGAKNIQYF. The chain has TRBV7-9 and TRBJ2-4, with 7 bases identical to TRBD2. Germline V gives CDR1 SEHNR, CDR2 FQNEAQ (reference sequence). V trimming: 5 bases; J trimming: 1 base; junction bases outside the gene matches: 8. The CDR3 totals 16 residues. The full variable domain, rest sourced from reference TRBV7-9 and TRBJ2-4, is DTGVSQNPRHKITKRGQNVTFRCDPISEHNRLYWYRQTLGQGPEFLTYFQNEAQLEKSRLLSDRFSAERPKGSFSTLEIQRTEQGDSAMYLCASSRGGEGAKNIQYFGAGTRLSVL.

The chain carries TRBV19 and TRBJ1-5, with D possibly matching TRBD1 (5 bases). V lost 1 base and J 4 bases, leaving 5 bases between the germline ends. The CDR3 consists of 13 residues. The germline V gene has CDR1 LNHDA and CDR2 SQIVND (reference sequence). This chain's CDR3 is CASSIAGNQPQHF. The CDR3 nucleotides are TGTGCCAGTAGTATAGCAGGGAATCAGCCCCAGCATTTT.

The chain recombines TRBV28 with TRBJ2-3; the D is unclear. Trimming stripped 5 bases from V and 2 bases from J, with 11 bases between. Germline V gene sequence: CDR1 MDHEN, CDR2 SYDVKM. This CDR3 has 14 residues. DNA for the CDR3: TGTGCCAGCAGTCCACAAGATAACACAGATACGCAGTATTTT. As protein: CASSPQDNTDTQYF.

The chain carries TRBV12-5 and TRBJ2-3, with 8 bases lining up with TRBD2. The CDR3 runs 15 residues. V shed 6 bases and J 6 bases; nucleotides not matched to a gene: 11. CDR1 and CDR2 from the germline V gene are LGHNT and FRNRAP. Here the CDR3 reads CASGPVSGGQDTQYF. CDR3 DNA: TGTGCTAGTGGCCCGGTAAGCGGGGGCCAGGATACGCAGTATTTT.

The chain recombines TRBV11-3 with TRBJ1-1; no clear D gene. The CDR3 is made up of 15 amino acids. Germline V gene sequence: CDR1 SGHNT, CDR2 YENEEA. V was pared by 4 bases and J by 5 bases, with 17 bases between. The DNA of the CDR3 is TGTGCCAGCAGCTCCAATAATCGGGGTGGGACTGAAGCTTTCTTT. It encodes CASSSNNRGGTEAFF.

The chain carries TRBV5-1 and TRBJ1-3, with 8 bases that match TRBD1. The CDR3 contains 15 residues. Germline loops: CDR1 SGHRS, CDR2 YFSETQ. V was pared by 3 bases and J by 4 bases, with 6 bases of the junction left unmatched. In DNA form, the CDR3 reads TGCGCCAGCAGCTCGGACAGGGCGGGAGGAAACACCATATATTTT. It specifies CASSSDRAGGNTIYF.

The CDR3 DNA reads TGTGCCAGCAGCGGTCAGACAGCTGGAAACACCATATATTTT. Amino acids: CASSGQTAGNTIYF. V gene TRBV9 combines with J gene TRBJ1-3; D possibly corresponds to TRBD1 (5 bases). Germline V gene data show CDR1 as SGDLS and CDR2 as YYNGEE. V dropped 3 bases and J dropped 2 bases, with 9 bases sitting between them. CDR3 length: 14 residues.

This chain joins TRBV6-2 or TRBV6-3 and TRBJ2-7; no clear D. The CDR3 has 12 amino acids. V lost 3 bases and J 6 bases, leaving 9 bases between the germline ends. Germline CDR1 is MNHEY and CDR2 is SVGEGT. For the CDR3, the DNA is TGTGCCAGCAGTTATCCTCATAGCGAGCAGTACGTC. Translation gives CASSYPHSEQYV.

The V gene is TRBV24-1, the J gene TRBJ2-5; D unresolved. V gave up 3 bases and J gave up 5 bases, with 9 bases separating them. Germline CDR1 and CDR2: KGHDR and SFDVKD. CDR3 length: 13 residues. The CDR3 DNA sequence: TGTGCCACCAGTGATCAGGCCAGGGAGACCCAGTACTTC. This translates into CATSDQARETQYF.

The CDR3 loop is CASTDRRNTEAFF. The CDR3 DNA follows: TGTGCCAGTACTGACAGGAGGAACACTGAAGCTTTCTTT. The chain carries TRBV6-5 and TRBJ1-1; D is perhaps TRBD1 (6 bases). Germline V gene data show CDR1 as MNHEY and CDR2 as SVGAGI. Trimming left V 9 bases short and J 1 base short, with 12 bases between. This CDR3 is 13 amino acids long.

In DNA form, the CDR3 reads TGTGCCACCACTATAGACAGTGTGGCTGAAGCTTTCTTT. Its translation is CATTIDSVAEAFF. This rearrangement joins TRBV10-3 to TRBJ1-1; a weak D match, TRBD1 (5 bases). Trimming stripped 10 bases from V and 6 bases from J, with 18 bases between. Germline V CDR1 and CDR2: ENHRY, SYGVKD. The CDR3 runs to 13 residues.

This chain joins TRBV2 and TRBJ2-5, with 7 nucleotides matching TRBD1. Trimming removed 5 bases from V and 5 bases from J; junction bases left unmatched: 5. Germline CDR1 is SNHLY and CDR2 is FYNNEI. This CDR3 has 13 residues. CDR3 nucleotide sequence: TGTGCCAGCAGTAAGACAGGGATCGAGACCCAGTACTTC. This translates into CASSKTGIETQYF. The full variable domain, rest sourced from reference TRBV2 and TRBJ2-5, is EPEVTQTPSHQVTQMGQEVILRCVPISNHLYFYWYRQILGQKVEFLVSFYNNEISEKSEIFDDQFSVERPDGSNFTLKIRSTKLEDSAMYFCASSKTGIETQYFGPGTRLLVL.

The V and J genes are TRBV7-9 and TRBJ1-5; no clear D. Germline V gene data show CDR1 as SEHNR and CDR2 as FQNEAQ (reference sequence). The CDR3 is 15 residues long. Trimming pared 5 bases from V and 0 bases from J, leaving 11 bases between. The CDR3 DNA follows: TGTGCCAGCAGCCCCACGGGATATAGCAATCAGCCCCAGCATTTT. Protein sequence: CASSPTGYSNQPQHF.

The J gene is TRBJ1-3, the V gene TRBV6-5; D remains unclear. Germline CDR1 and CDR2: MNHEY and SVGAGI. Trimming removed 10 bases from V and 4 bases from J, with 8 bases in between. The length of the CDR3 is 11 residues. The CDR3 nucleotides read TGTGCCACCGGGAGGGGAAACACCATATATTTT. Encoded protein: CATGRGNTIYF.

This chain links TRBV5-4 with TRBJ2-3; TRBD2 matches at 10 bases. This CDR3 has 18 residues. V shed 0 bases and J 1 base; nucleotides not matched to a gene: 8. CDR1 is SGHNT and CDR2 is YYREEE in the germline V gene (reference sequence). CDR3 sequence (DNA): TGTGCCAGCAGCTTGGCCACCCAAGCGGGGGGGGGCACAGATACGCAGTATTTT. It encodes CASSLATQAGGGTDTQYF.

The gene calls are TRBV6-1 and TRBJ1-5; D unresolved. Trimming took off 1 base at V and 0 bases at J, with 7 bases between the two ends. Germline loops: CDR1 MNHNS, CDR2 SASEGT. This CDR3 contains 15 residues. CDR3 in amino acids: CASSEGSYSNQPQHF. The CDR3 DNA is TGTGCCAGCAGTGAAGGATCCTATAGCAATCAGCCCCAGCATTTT.

About this clone itself: The same CDR3 also results from other DNA sequences found in this sample. The V and J genes are TRBV5-6 and TRBJ2-1; TRBD2 matches 13 bases. CDR3 length: 16 amino acids. Germline trimming cut 0 bases from V and 6 bases from J; bases unmatched to any gene: 3. Germline V gene sequence: CDR1 SGHDT, CDR2 YYEEEE. CDR3: CASSLVRTSGGNEQFF. In DNA, the CDR3 is TGTGCCAGCAGCTTGGTGAGGACTAGCGGGGGCAATGAGCAGTTCTTC.

The chain carries TRBV28 and TRBJ2-7, with 9 bases identical to TRBD2. J gave up 2 bases and V 6 bases, and 5 bases lay outside the gene matches. The germline gives CDR1 MDHEN, CDR2 SYDVKM. The CDR3 is made up of 14 amino acids. For the CDR3, the DNA is TGTGCCAGCAGGGTCGCGGGGGGGGCCTACGAGCAGTACTTC. Translating gives CASRVAGGAYEQYF.